These 28 T cell receptor beta chains originate from one sample sequenced in a study of T cell responses to AZD1222 COVID-19 vaccine (dated by TCRdb to 2020 to 2022). To prepare the library, the immunoSEQ multiplex PCR assay was applied. TCRdb mirrors the immuneACCESS table, restricted to in-frame sequences. Some clones are absent from its copies; in checked studies, under half trace to an unresolved V gene, and the reason for the others is unknown. Counted in this sample were about 88,000 clones; about 89% of them appeared once. The biggest ten clones account for 4% to 5% of the sample. The time point label, read with the paper, signifies: about 28 days (+/-7) after the second vaccine dose. Sequencing was performed on peripheral blood, taken 28 days after the second AZD1222 dose. Receptors were obtained from an adult who received the AZD1222 COVID-19 vaccine.

The gene calls are TRBV4-2 and TRBJ2-7, with 8 bases identical to TRBD2. Germline-derived CDR1 and CDR2 are LGHNA and YNFKEQ. The CDR3 extends over 18 amino acids. Trimming at V came to 1 base and at J to 2 bases, leaving 13 bases not matched to a gene. CDR3 nucleotides: TGTGCCAGCAGCCAAGGATGGGGCGGGCAGCGGGGGCCCTACGAGCAGTACTTC. Amino acids: CASSQGWGGQRGPYEQYF.

The chain has TRBV19 and TRBJ1-2; D is possibly TRBD1 (6 bases). The CDR3 consists of 14 residues. CDR1 is LNHDA, CDR2 SQIVND, per germline (reference sequence). V was clipped by 4 bases and J by 2 bases, with 11 bases between them. The CDR3 region is CASSRGRANYGYTF. The CDR3 DNA sequence: TGTGCCAGTAGTAGGGGGCGCGCCAACTATGGCTACACCTTC.

The chain links TRBV18 to TRBJ1-2; 10 nucleotides align to TRBD1. CDR1 and CDR2 from the germline V gene are KGHSH and LQKENI. The CDR3 contains 16 residues. The V segment lost 2 bases and the J segment 8 bases; nucleotides outside the gene matches: 11. The CDR3 region is CASSPIGQGGIAGYTF. The CDR3 DNA reads as TGTGCCAGCTCACCAATTGGACAGGGGGGAATTGCGGGCTACACCTTC.

This clone was seen only once. The rearrangement uses TRBV11-3 and TRBJ1-2; no clear D. The V and J ends lost 7 bases and 6 bases respectively, with 3 bases between them. Germline values: CDR1 SGHNT, CDR2 YENEEA. CDR3 length: 9 amino acids. CDR3 nucleotide sequence: TGTGCCAGCATGGATGGCTACACCTTC. Amino acid sequence: CASMDGYTF.

The CDR3 sequence: CASSIWGSNYGYTF. The CDR3 region has the DNA TGTGCCAGTAGTATCTGGGGATCAAACTATGGCTACACCTTC. The chain couples TRBV19 to TRBJ1-2; D gene unclear. Germline loops: CDR1 LNHDA, CDR2 SQIVND (reference sequence). Trimming cost V 3 bases and J 2 bases, with 10 bases left between them. The CDR3 spans 14 residues.

This clone appeared once. The rearrangement joins TRBV2 to TRBJ1-3; D unresolved. V was pared by 8 bases and J by 3 bases, with 17 bases between. CDR3 size: 15 residues. From germline, CDR1 is SNHLY and CDR2 FYNNEI. CDR3 DNA: TGTGCCAGCCGACGGTTAGGGTTCGATGGAAACACCATATATTTT. This translates into CASRRLGFDGNTIYF.

V gene TRBV13 combines with J gene TRBJ2-5; a weak D match, TRBD1 (7 bases). Between the trimmed V and J ends, which lost 3 bases and 7 bases, there was a span of 12 bases. This CDR3 contains 13 residues. From germline, CDR1 is PRHDT and CDR2 FYEKMQ (reference sequence). CDR3 region: CASSFWRDRTQYF. The CDR3 region has the DNA TGTGCCAGCAGCTTCTGGCGGGACAGGACCCAGTACTTC.

The CDR3 region has the DNA TGTGCCAGCAGTTTCGACAGGTACAATGAGCAGTTCTTC. Its protein product is CASSFDRYNEQFF. This chain joins TRBV27 and TRBJ2-1; maybe TRBD1 (6 bases). In germline, CDR1 is MNHEY, CDR2 SMNVEV (reference sequence). This CDR3 contains 13 residues. The V and J ends lost 3 bases and 4 bases respectively, with 7 bases between them.

The gene calls are TRBV10-3 and TRBJ1-1; D is perhaps TRBD1 (5 bases). This CDR3 has 13 amino acids. V gave up 7 bases and J gave up 0 bases, with 9 bases separating them. Germline CDR1 ENHRY, CDR2 SYGVKD. In DNA, the CDR3 is TGTGCCATCAAAGGGGCCATGAACACTGAAGCTTTCTTT. Protein product: CAIKGAMNTEAFF.

The chain recombines TRBV12-3 or TRBV12-4 with TRBJ1-2; D unclear. The CDR3 runs 12 residues. V was trimmed by 2 bases and J by 8 bases, leaving 9 bases between them. For the CDR3, the DNA is TGTGCCAGCAGTTTACGGGAGGAGGGCTACACCTTC. This translates into CASSLREEGYTF.

This chain joins TRBV5-1 and TRBJ2-2; the D is unclear. The CDR3 length is 16 residues. From germline, CDR1 is SGHRS and CDR2 YFSETQ. Trimming took off 2 bases at V and 6 bases at J, with 17 bases between the two ends. CDR3 nucleotide sequence: TGCGCCAGCAGCTTACGGGCCGACCGGACGGCCGGGGAGCTGTTTTTT. Encoded protein: CASSLRADRTAGELFF.

The chain carries TRBV30 and TRBJ1-2, with 8 positions matching TRBD1. Germline loops: CDR1 GTSNPN, CDR2 SVGIG (reference sequence). The CDR3 sequence is 13 residues long. Trimming at V came to 5 bases and at J to 3 bases, leaving 5 bases not matched to a gene. The CDR3 spells CAWARDRYYGYTF. The CDR3 DNA reads as TGTGCCTGGGCCCGGGACAGGTACTATGGCTACACCTTC.

The chain has TRBV28 and TRBJ2-1; weak D call: TRBD2 (5 bases). V was shortened by 5 bases and J by 6 bases, with 26 bases between the two germline ends. The germline V gene encodes CDR1 MDHEN and CDR2 SYDVKM. The length of the CDR3 is 18 residues. CDR3 nucleotide sequence: TGTGCCAGCAGTGGCCCCCGGCGGGCTTTCACGGGGTTCAATGAGCAGTTCTTC. Translated, it gives CASSGPRRAFTGFNEQFF.

The J gene is TRBJ1-4, the V gene TRBV5-1; 7 bases fit TRBD1. V shed 4 bases and J 3 bases; nucleotides not matched to a gene: 6. CDR1 and CDR2 (germline): SGHRS, YFSETQ. The CDR3 runs to 15 residues. CDR3 coding DNA: TGCGCCAGCAGCCCCCGCGGGACAGCTAATGAAAAACTGTTTTTT. This translates into CASSPRGTANEKLFF.

V gene TRBV7-9 combines with J gene TRBJ1-2, with a tentative D call TRBD1 (5 bases). In germline, CDR1 is SEHNR, CDR2 FQNEAQ (reference sequence). The CDR3 consists of 14 residues. V lost 5 bases, J lost 3 bases, and 13 bases lay in between. Here the CDR3 reads CASSDLGTDYGYTF. DNA of the CDR3: TGTGCCAGCAGCGACCTCGGGACGGACTATGGCTACACCTTC.

The chain carries TRBV6-5 and TRBJ2-3, with a possible D match to TRBD2 (5 bases). Trimming removed 6 bases from V and 4 bases from J, with 11 bases in between. The CDR3 covers 13 residues. Germline loops: CDR1 MNHEY, CDR2 SVGAGI. The CDR3 DNA reads as TGTGCCAGCAGACCCCCCGGGGCAGATACGCAGTATTTT. This gives the protein CASRPPGADTQYF.

This sequence joins TRBV27 and TRBJ1-2, with TRBD1 as a possible D gene (6 bases). Trimming took off 5 bases at V and 4 bases at J, with 14 bases between the two ends. CDR1 and CDR2 (germline): MNHEY, SMNVEV (reference sequence). CDR3 size: 14 residues. The CDR3 coding sequence is TGTGCCAGCAGTCCCCACAGGGTTGTCTATGGCTACACCTTC. It codes for CASSPHRVVYGYTF.

V gene TRBV2 combines with J gene TRBJ1-5, with D perhaps TRBD1 (5 bases). The germline gives CDR1 SNHLY, CDR2 FYNNEI. CDR3 size: 15 residues. Trimming stripped 8 bases from V and 0 bases from J, with 14 bases between. CDR3 DNA: TGTGCCAGCGCCGGGACGGCCGATAGCAATCAGCCCCAGCATTTT. Translating gives CASAGTADSNQPQHF.

The rearrangement joins TRBV19 to TRBJ1-5; 10 bases align to TRBD1. This CDR3 comprises 15 residues. The V segment lost 6 bases and the J segment 6 bases; nucleotides outside the gene matches: 8. Per germline, CDR1 LNHDA and CDR2 SQIVND (reference sequence). The CDR3 sequence: CASSTDRGRFQPQHF. The CDR3 region has the DNA TGTGCCAGTAGCACCGACAGGGGGCGTTTTCAGCCCCAGCATTTT.

The V gene is TRBV9, the J gene TRBJ2-5; TRBD2 aligns across 7 bases. The CDR3 has 14 amino acids. Per germline, CDR1 SGDLS and CDR2 YYNGEE. After removal of 2 bases from V and 5 bases from J, the junction contained 6 bases not matched to a gene. The DNA of the CDR3 is TGTGCCAGCAGCGTGATGGAGCGGGGTGAGACCCAGTACTTC. This sequence encodes CASSVMERGETQYF.

This chain joins TRBV5-4 and TRBJ2-5, with D perhaps matching TRBD1 (6 bases). V lost 1 base and J lost 3, with 16 bases in between. The CDR3 consists of 16 residues. Germline assignment: CDR1 SGHNT and CDR2 YYREEE (reference sequence). CDR3 sequence reads: CASSLLTGPMKETQYF. CDR3 DNA: TGTGCCAGCAGCTTGTTAACAGGGCCGATGAAAGAGACCCAGTACTTC.

The chain recombines TRBV9 with TRBJ1-2; D perhaps matches TRBD1 (5 bases). The CDR3 length is 14 residues. CDR1 and CDR2 (germline): SGDLS, YYNGEE. Trimming took off 4 bases at V and 0 bases at J, with 10 bases between the two ends. CDR3 sequence (DNA): TGTGCCAGCAGCCCGGGACGTTCTAACTATGGCTACACCTTC. Translation gives CASSPGRSNYGYTF.

The chain has TRBV27 and TRBJ1-6, with D hard to call. The V gene lost 2 bases and the J gene lost 8 bases, with 10 bases spanning the gap. Germline V lookup: CDR1 MNHEY, CDR2 SMNVEV (reference sequence). The CDR3 consists of 14 residues. CDR3 region: CASSLTWRDSPLHF. CDR3 nucleotide sequence: TGTGCCAGCAGTTTAACCTGGCGGGATTCACCCCTCCACTTT.

The chain recombines TRBV11-3 with TRBJ2-2, with a weak D call TRBD2 (6 bases). V lost 3 bases and J lost 0, with 8 bases in between. CDR1 and CDR2 from the germline V gene are SGHNT and YENEEA. This CDR3 is 15 amino acids long. This CDR3 is CASSLGGANTGELFF. In DNA form, the CDR3 reads TGTGCCAGCAGCTTGGGCGGGGCGAACACCGGGGAGCTGTTTTTT.

This clone has just one count. V usage is TRBV5-1 and J usage is TRBJ2-7; D is undetermined. The CDR3 runs to 11 residues. Germline CDR1 reads SGHRS; CDR2 reads YFSETQ. Trimming shortened V by 5 bases and J by 4 bases, and 7 bases separated the two germline ends. The DNA of the CDR3 is TGCGCCAGCAGGGGATTGTACGAGCAGTACTTC. Protein product: CASRGLYEQYF.

V usage is TRBV5-6 and J usage is TRBJ1-1, with a weak D call TRBD1 (5 bases). The V end lost 4 bases, the J end lost 7 bases, and 8 bases lay between the germline ends. The CDR3 extends over 11 amino acids. Germline V gene sequence: CDR1 SGHDT, CDR2 YYEEEE. CDR3 bases: TGTGCCAGCAGCCGCGACAGTGAAGCTTTCTTT. The encoded protein is CASSRDSEAFF.

The chain uses TRBV15 and TRBJ1-2; 8 nucleotides agree with TRBD1. Looked up from germline, CDR1 is LNHNV and CDR2 is YYDKDF (reference sequence). The J segment lost 4 bases and the V segment lost 3 bases, leaving 4 bases of the junction unmatched. The CDR3 has 14 amino acids. CDR3 bases: TGTGCCACCAGCAGGGCAGGGGGCCTCTATGGCTACACCTTC. Protein: CATSRAGGLYGYTF.

This sequence joins TRBV2 and TRBJ2-5, with a tentative D call TRBD1 (6 bases). CDR1 and CDR2 (germline): SNHLY, FYNNEI. V was trimmed by 11 bases and J by 2 bases, leaving 12 bases between them. The length of the CDR3 is 12 residues. The CDR3 reads CAGRTDQETQYF. CDR3 nucleotides: TGTGCCGGGCGGACAGATCAAGAGACCCAGTACTTC.